This T cell receptor beta chain was identified in a study of early T cells in non-severe SARS-CoV-2 infection. Study details: Bulk RNA from unsorted whole blood was sequenced; chains were unpaired. The study's findings and limits: The VDJdb matching leaned toward anti-spike CD8 responses and overlooked private and CD4 specificities.

Researchers tagged individual cDNA molecules with unique molecular identifiers. Using its own MiXCR run on the 5' RACE reads, TCRdb lists one record per CDR3 protein. The sample contains some 80,000 distinct CDR3 sequences, about 12% of which appear only once. Germline V lookup: CDR1 SQVTM, CDR2 ANQGSEA. CDR3 length: 13 residues. The ends lost 3 bases at V and 4 bases at J; junction bases unmatched: 5. This clonotype was counted at least ten times. Its antigen is still unknown. The source material was whole blood. The receptor was isolated from an adult who was a healthcare worker with PCR-confirmed SARS-CoV-2 infection or an uninfected control (not recorded which). The V and J genes are TRBV29-1 and TRBJ2-5; 7 bases match TRBD1. The CDR3 coding sequence is TGCAGCGTTGACTACAGGGGAGTAGAGACCCAGTACTTC. Translated: CSVDYRGVETQYF.